This entry describes one T cell receptor beta chain. The identical CDR3 is also encoded by other nucleotide sequences in the sample. Produced via immunoSEQ multiplex PCR; TCRdb's table is partial and in-frame only. The sample contains approximately 180,000 clones, about 90% of which appear only once. This entry comes from a study of T cell responses to AZD1222 COVID-19 vaccine. Study-wide background: The analysis combined second doses at about 4 or about 12 weeks.

This CDR3 region has 12 residues. Germline V gene lookup returns CDR1 LGHDT and CDR2 YNNKEL (reference sequence). With 4 bases removed from V and 3 bases from J, the gap between germline ends came to 7 bases. The chain links TRBV3-1 (or the pseudogene TRBV3-2) to TRBJ2-7; TRBD1 might be the D (5 bases). This receptor was obtained from an adult in good health. The starting material was peripheral blood, obtained on day 0 of AZD1222 vaccination. CDR3 sequence (DNA): TGTGCCAGCAGCCTTACAGGCTACGAGCAGTACTTC. This encodes CASSLTGYEQYF.